This T cell receptor beta chain emerged from a study of breast tumors, draining lymph nodes, adjacent tissues. To note about this clonotype: Its antigen is unknown.

One entry per CDR3 protein, called by TCRdb with MiXCR from the multiplex PCR reads. The sample records 15,000 to 20,000 distinct CDR3 sequences, approximately 42% being singletons. This CDR3 contains 14 residues. CDR1 is SGHNT, CDR2 YYREEE, per germline (reference sequence). Trimming removed 7 bases from V and 6 bases from J, with 18 bases in between. Study findings and constraints: Compared with lymph nodes, tumors were less diverse; compared with nontumor tissue, more. Luminal-like breast cancer showed significantly higher tumor–nontumor repertoire similarity than basal-like.

The origin of this receptor is a female donor with breast cancer. Some clones in this sample may be carry-over from other donors' samples. The rearrangement joins TRBV5-4 to TRBJ2-3; D might be TRBD1 or TRBD2, each matching 6 bases. The specimen was tumor-adjacent breast tissue. CDR3 sequence reads: CASGLWTAGDTQYF. CDR3 nucleotide sequence: TGTGCCAGCGGCCTTTGGACAGCGGGCGATACGCAGTATTTT.